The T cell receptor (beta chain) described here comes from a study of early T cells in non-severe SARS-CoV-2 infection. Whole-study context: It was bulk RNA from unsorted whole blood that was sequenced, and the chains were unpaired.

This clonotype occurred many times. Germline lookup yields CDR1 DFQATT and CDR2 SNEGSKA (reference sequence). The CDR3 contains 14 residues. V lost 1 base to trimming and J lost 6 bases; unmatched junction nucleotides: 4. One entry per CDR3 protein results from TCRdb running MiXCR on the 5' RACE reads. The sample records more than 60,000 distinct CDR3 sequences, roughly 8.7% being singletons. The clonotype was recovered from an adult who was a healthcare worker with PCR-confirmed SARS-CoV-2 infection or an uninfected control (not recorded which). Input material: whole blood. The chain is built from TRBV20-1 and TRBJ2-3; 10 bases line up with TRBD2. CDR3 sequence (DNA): TGCAGTGCTAGAGGCCTAGCGGGAGAGGATACGCAGTATTTT. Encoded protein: CSARGLAGEDTQYF.